This TCR beta chain was captured by sequencing in a study of OX40 agonist ivuxolimab in advanced cancers. Study as a whole: The dose-escalation group included hepatocellular carcinoma, melanoma, renal cell carcinoma and head and neck cancer. A partial response was reached by three patients: one with hepatocellular carcinoma and two with cutaneous melanoma.

Exclusion of a patient followed from autoimmune disease history or systemic immunosuppression. Assay used: immunoSEQ multiplex PCR; TCRdb lists only in-frame clones, some missing. The sample shows approximately 14,000 clones, roughly 85% of them seen only once. Regarding this clone: The same CDR3 can be traced to other DNA sequences in this sample.

Looked up from germline, CDR1 is MGHRA and CDR2 is YSYEKL. Trimming removed 2 bases at V and 0 bases at J, with 10 bases between. The CDR3 loop spans 16 amino acids. The material sequenced was CD4+ or CD8+ T cells sorted from blood, taken in a trial of the OX40 agonist ivuxolimab. This clonotype was sampled from an adult with an advanced solid tumor such as melanoma, head and neck, liver or kidney cancer. V usage is TRBV4-1 and J usage is TRBJ1-4; TRBD1 is a possible D gene (5 bases). The CDR3 region is CASSQPGGSTNEKLFF. In nucleotides, the CDR3 is TGCGCCAGCAGCCAACCCGGGGGGTCAACTAATGAAAAACTGTTTTTT.